These T cell receptor beta chains were read from a single sample in a study of T cells in Graves' hyperthyroidism and ophthalmopathy. MiXCR, applied by TCRdb to the multiplex PCR reads, yields one record per CDR3 protein. This table has some 180,000 distinct CDR3 sequences, 15% to 20% appearing once. The sequencing input was blood. Source of these receptors: a woman aged 50 to 60 with Graves' hyperthyroidism. CDR3s include the opening cysteine and the closing phenylalanine or tryptophan. The D gene is left open where the match is weak. Expanded clones are given a class, and other clones once, few, many or no size at all.

>many|TRBV12-3/TRBV12-4|.|17|TRBJ2-3
TGTGCCAGCACCTCCTTGGGCAGGTATACTAGCACAGATACGCAGTATTTT
CASTSLGRYTSTDTQYF
>once|TRBV11-2|TRBD2|14|TRBJ2-1
TGTGCCAGCAGCAGTAGCGGGGGGGTCGGTGAGCAGTTCTTC
CASSSSGGVGEQFF
>many|TRBV6-1|TRBD1|15|TRBJ2-2
TGTGCCAGCAGCTTTACAGGGGGCAACACCGGGGAGCTGTTTTTT
CASSFTGGNTGELFF
>.|TRBV4-1|.|20|TRBJ1-4
TGCGCCAGCAGCCAAGGGGAGTTGAGGACGGAGAAAGACTCAAATGTAAAACTGTTTTTT
CASSQGELRTEKDSNVKLFF
>.|TRBV4-1|TRBD2|13|TRBJ2-5
TGCGCCAGCAGCCAAGTGGGGGGGGAGACCCAGTACTTC
CASSQVGGETQYF
>many|TRBV9|.|13|TRBJ1-5
TGTGCCAGCAGCGCGACAGATTCCCAGCCCCAGCATTTT
CASSATDSQPQHF
>many|TRBV20-1|TRBD2|13|TRBJ2-7
TGCAGTGCTAGAGCGGGGGGAACCTACGAGCAGTACTTC
CSARAGGTYEQYF
>many|TRBV7-2|.|13|TRBJ1-6
TGTGCCAGCAGCCCGGCCCCTAATTCACCCCTCCACTTT
CASSPAPNSPLHF
>many|TRBV2|TRBD1|15|TRBJ1-1
TGTGCCAGCAGTAAGGGACAGCCTGGAAACACTGAAGCTTTCTTT
CASSKGQPGNTEAFF
>many|TRBV27|.|13|TRBJ2-6
TGTGCCACTAAGTTCTCTGGGGCCAACGTCCTGACTTTC
CATKFSGANVLTF
>many|TRBV4-1|TRBD1|15|TRBJ2-7
TGCGCCAGCAGCCCCGGGACAGGGCCCGGGTACGAGCAGTACTTC
CASSPGTGPGYEQYF
>many|TRBV5-4|.|13|TRBJ2-1
TGTGCCAGCAGCTTTTCCTCCGCAGATGAGCAGTTCTTC
CASSFSSADEQFF
>few|TRBV6-9|TRBD2|16|TRBJ2-7
TGTGCCAGCAGTTCTCTAGCGGGAGTATCGGTCTACGAGCAGTACTTC
CASSSLAGVSVYEQYF